Following are 16 T cell receptor beta chains from one sample sequenced in a study of cytomegalovirus exposure and HLA in healthy donors. Amplification used 60 Vbeta primers and 13 Jbeta primers. Only in-frame clones appear in the TCRdb table, and some are missing; sequencing was by immunoSEQ multiplex PCR. The profile covers around 280,000 clones, with about 90% appearing a single time and roughly 2.3% taken by the ten largest. Sequencing input: PBMCs. The receptors here all came from a young woman in good health and CMV-seronegative.

CDR3 sequence (DNA): TGCGCCAGCGGCAGGGAAGATGGCTACACCTTC. The encoded protein is CASGREDGYTF. This chain links TRBV5-1 with TRBJ1-2, with D perhaps TRBD1 (5 bases). Deletions cut 7 bases from V and 6 bases from J, with 10 bases between. This CDR3 has 11 amino acids. Germline values: CDR1 SGHRS, CDR2 YFSETQ. Looking up the rest from reference TRBV5-1 and TRBJ1-2 gives the full variable domain: KAGVTQTPRYLIKTRGQQVTLSCSPISGHRSVSWYQQTPGQGLQFLFEYFSETQRNKGNFPGRFSGRQFSNSRSEMNVSTLELGDSALYLCASGREDGYTFGSGTRLTVV.

A remark on this clone: Germline is not matched at one junction end, which may reflect a read error. The rearrangement joins TRBV7-9 to TRBJ1-1; D is uncertain. The CDR3 totals 11 residues. Germline assignment: CDR1 SEHNR and CDR2 FQNEAQ (reference sequence). The CDR3 nucleotides read TGTTCCAGCAGCTTACGGGAGGAAGCTTTCTTT. This encodes CSSSLREEAFF.

V and J are TRBV7-9 and TRBJ2-5; 14 nucleotides line up with TRBD2. This CDR3 region has 16 residues. Germline values: CDR1 SEHNR, CDR2 FQNEAQ (reference sequence). The V and J ends lost 5 bases and 3 bases, in that order; junction bases with no gene match: 5. DNA of the CDR3: TGTGCCAGCAGCCGCAGGACTAGCGGGGGGAAAGAGACCCAGTACTTC. Translated, it gives CASSRRTSGGKETQYF.

The genes are TRBV9 and TRBJ2-2; D is possibly TRBD2 (6 bases). The germline V gene encodes CDR1 SGDLS and CDR2 YYNGEE. The CDR3 runs to 16 residues. The ends were cut back, 3 bases at V and 3 bases at J, with 15 bases in the middle. DNA of the CDR3: TGTGCCAGCAGCGAGTCTTTCGGGGGTGACACCGGGGAGCTGTTTTTT. Amino acid sequence: CASSESFGGDTGELFF.

This chain joins TRBV5-1 and TRBJ2-7; D is perhaps TRBD1 (6 bases). Germline assignment: CDR1 SGHRS and CDR2 YFSETQ. V lost 0 bases and J 3 bases, leaving 13 bases between the germline ends. This CDR3 is 15 amino acids long. The CDR3 bases are TGCGCCAGCAGCTTGGTAGGGGGAAGGTACTACGAGCAGTACTTC. It is translated as CASSLVGGRYYEQYF.

The gene calls are TRBV10-3 and TRBJ1-4; the D gene is possibly TRBD1 (6 bases). The CDR3 has 16 amino acids. V lost 0 bases, J lost 8 bases, and 16 bases lay in between. CDR1 ENHRY and CDR2 SYGVKD come from the germline V gene. The DNA for the CDR3 is TGTGCCATCAGTGAGTCTGGGGGACAATCATGGGAAAAACTGTTTTTT. Its protein is CAISESGGQSWEKLFF.

The rearrangement joins TRBV28 to TRBJ2-1; D possibly corresponds to TRBD2 (5 bases). CDR3 length: 14 amino acids. Germline lookup yields CDR1 MDHEN and CDR2 SYDVKM. Trimming shortened V by 5 bases and J by 4 bases, and 12 bases separated the two germline ends. The CDR3: CASSPARGYNEQFF. The CDR3 nucleotides are TGTGCCAGCAGTCCCGCCCGGGGATACAATGAGCAGTTCTTC. Using reference TRBV28 and TRBJ2-1 for the parts outside the CDR3, the full variable domain is DVKVTQSSRYLVKRTGEKVFLECVQDMDHENMFWYRQDPGLGLRLIYFSYDVKMKEKGDIPEGYSVSREKKERFSLILESASTNQTSMYLCASSPARGYNEQFFGPGTRLTVL.

V and J are TRBV5-6 and TRBJ1-4; 8 nucleotides line up with TRBD1. The CDR3 is made up of 16 amino acids. Trimming removed 0 bases from V and 7 bases from J; junction bases left unmatched: 8. The germline gives CDR1 SGHDT, CDR2 YYEEEE. CDR3 DNA sequence: TGTGCCAGCAGCTTGGCGACGGACAGGGAAGGTGAAAAACTGTTTTTT. Translation: CASSLATDREGEKLFF.

The chain couples TRBV6-1 to TRBJ1-2; D is possibly TRBD1 (6 bases). Germline lookup yields CDR1 MNHNS and CDR2 SASEGT. Trimming pared 2 bases from V and 6 bases from J, leaving 10 bases between. This CDR3 has 13 residues. CDR3 DNA: TGTGCCAGCAGTGAAATGGGGGGGCATGGCTACACCTTC. Protein sequence: CASSEMGGHGYTF.

This clone has a single count. The chain recombines TRBV19 with TRBJ1-2; 12 nucleotides align to TRBD1. This CDR3 is built from 16 residues. The germline V gene encodes CDR1 LNHDA and CDR2 SQIVND (reference sequence). The ends lost 5 bases at V and 2 bases at J; junction bases unmatched: 6. CDR3 coding DNA: TGTGCCAGTAGTTCCGGGACAGGGGGCTTGAACTATGGCTACACCTTC. As protein: CASSSGTGGLNYGYTF.

This clone was counted only a few times. The rearrangement uses TRBV25-1 and TRBJ1-4; 11 nucleotides match TRBD1. V trimming: 5 bases; J trimming: 10 bases; junction bases outside the gene matches: 6. The CDR3 is 14 residues long. Germline V gene data show CDR1 as MGHDK and CDR2 as SYGVNS. CDR3 sequence reads: CASSNPGTGGKLFF. The CDR3, as DNA: TGTGCCAGCAGTAATCCCGGGACAGGGGGAAAACTGTTTTTT.

This clone was seen more than once but under ten times. The chain combines TRBV5-4 with TRBJ1-2; D is perhaps TRBD1 (6 bases). Trimming took 0 bases from V and 8 from J, leaving 14 bases between them. The CDR3 loop spans 14 amino acids. Germline CDR1 reads SGHNT; CDR2 reads YYREEE (reference sequence). CDR3 nucleotides: TGTGCCAGCAGCTTGGCCGTGGGGGGGCGCGGCTACACCTTC. This sequence encodes CASSLAVGGRGYTF.

The V gene is TRBV6-5, the J gene TRBJ2-5; the D gene is possibly TRBD2 (5 bases). The germline V gene has CDR1 MNHEY and CDR2 SVGAGI. The CDR3 totals 15 residues. Trimming left V 6 bases short and J 5 bases short, with 19 bases between. The CDR3 here is CASRKGRIWVETQYF. The CDR3 DNA sequence: TGTGCCAGCAGAAAAGGGAGAATATGGGTGGAGACCCAGTACTTC.

This clone occurred many times. The V call is TRBV5-6, the J call TRBJ2-4; maybe TRBD1 (5 bases). The CDR3 totals 11 residues. From germline, CDR1 is SGHDT and CDR2 YYEEEE. Deletions cut 2 bases from V and 8 bases from J, with 5 bases between. DNA of the CDR3: TGTGCCAGCAGCTTAGGGGACATTCAGTACTTC. Its protein is CASSLGDIQYF.

This chain uses TRBV5-8 with TRBJ1-6, with TRBD1 as a possible D gene (6 bases). V was trimmed by 1 base and J by 6 bases, leaving 8 bases between them. Germline V CDR1 and CDR2: SGHTS, YDEGEE. The CDR3 is 14 amino acids. The CDR3 is CASSLWDINSPLHF. DNA for the CDR3: TGTGCCAGCAGCTTGTGGGACATTAATTCACCCCTCCACTTT.

V is TRBV5-4 and J is TRBJ2-7, with 10 bases aligning to TRBD2. The J segment lost 2 bases and the V segment lost 7 bases, leaving 6 bases of the junction unmatched. The CDR3 contains 14 residues. Germline assignment: CDR1 SGHNT and CDR2 YYREEE (reference sequence). The CDR3: CASGIGTSAYEQYF. DNA of the CDR3: TGTGCCAGCGGAATCGGGACTAGCGCCTACGAGCAGTACTTC.